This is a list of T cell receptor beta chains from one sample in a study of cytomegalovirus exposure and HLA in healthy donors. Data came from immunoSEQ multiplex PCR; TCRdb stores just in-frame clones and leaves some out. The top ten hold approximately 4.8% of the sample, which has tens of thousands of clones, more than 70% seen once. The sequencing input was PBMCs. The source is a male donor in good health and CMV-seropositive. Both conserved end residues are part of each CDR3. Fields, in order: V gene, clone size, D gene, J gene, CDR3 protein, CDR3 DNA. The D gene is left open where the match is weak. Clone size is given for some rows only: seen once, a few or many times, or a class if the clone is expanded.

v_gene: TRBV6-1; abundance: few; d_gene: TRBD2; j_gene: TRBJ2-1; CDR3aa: CASSGGVVSRLAGYNEQFF; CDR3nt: TGTGCCAGCAGTGGGGGAGTCGTCTCGAGGCTAGCGGGGTACAATGAGCAGTTCTTC
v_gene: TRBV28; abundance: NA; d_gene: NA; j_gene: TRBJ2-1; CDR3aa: CASSLSGQHNEQFF; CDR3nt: TGTGCCAGCAGTTTATCGGGACAACACAATGAGCAGTTCTTC
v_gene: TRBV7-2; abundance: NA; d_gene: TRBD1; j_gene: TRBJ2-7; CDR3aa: CASSPPDRVYEQYF; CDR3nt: TGTGCCAGCAGCCCCCCGGACAGGGTCTACGAGCAGTACTTC
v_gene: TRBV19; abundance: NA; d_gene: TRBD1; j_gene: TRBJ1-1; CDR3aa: CARDREASDTEAFF; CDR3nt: TGTGCCCGCGACAGGGAGGCCTCCGACACTGAAGCTTTCTTT
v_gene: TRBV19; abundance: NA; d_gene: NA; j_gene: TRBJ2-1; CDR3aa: CASSMGGTYNEQFF; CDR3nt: TGTGCCAGTAGTATGGGAGGAACCTACAATGAGCAGTTCTTC
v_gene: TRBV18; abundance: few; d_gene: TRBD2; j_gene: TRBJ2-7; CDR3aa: CASSGRDYSTSGSYEQYF; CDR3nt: TGTGCCAGCTCGGGCAGGGACTACTCTACGTCTGGCTCCTACGAGCAGTACTTC
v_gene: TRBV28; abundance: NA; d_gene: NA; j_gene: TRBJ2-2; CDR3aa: CASILGGGNTGELFF; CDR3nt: TGTGCCAGCATCCTGGGAGGGGGGAACACCGGGGAGCTGTTTTTT
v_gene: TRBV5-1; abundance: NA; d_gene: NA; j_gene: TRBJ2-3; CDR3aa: CASNRLASTDTQYF; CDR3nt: TGCGCCAGCAACCGTCTAGCAAGCACAGATACGCAGTATTTT
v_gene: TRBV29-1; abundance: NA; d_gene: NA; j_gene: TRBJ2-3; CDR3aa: CSVRGDTQYF; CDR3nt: TGCAGCGTAAGAGGGGATACGCAGTATTTT
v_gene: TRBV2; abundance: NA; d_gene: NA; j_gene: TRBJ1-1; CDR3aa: CARQDRNTEAFF; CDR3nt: TGTGCCAGACAAGACAGGAACACTGAAGCTTTCTTT
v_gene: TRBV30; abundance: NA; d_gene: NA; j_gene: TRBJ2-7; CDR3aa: CAWSVSGLRPSYEQYF; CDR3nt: TGTGCCTGGAGTGTTTCCGGGTTACGACCCTCCTACGAGCAGTACTTC
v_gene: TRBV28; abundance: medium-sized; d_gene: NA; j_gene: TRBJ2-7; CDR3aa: CASSLWDLVSYEQYF; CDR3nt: TGTGCCAGCAGTTTATGGGACTTGGTCTCCTACGAGCAGTACTTC
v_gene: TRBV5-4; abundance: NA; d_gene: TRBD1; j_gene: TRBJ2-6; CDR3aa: CASSPRQGARSGEGANVLTF; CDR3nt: TGTGCCAGCAGCCCTAGACAGGGGGCGCGTTCGGGGGAGGGGGCCAACGTCCTGACTTTC
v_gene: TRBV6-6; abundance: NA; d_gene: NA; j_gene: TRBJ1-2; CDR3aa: CASIKGLGYGYTF; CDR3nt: TGTGCCAGCATCAAGGGACTAGGCTATGGCTACACCTTC
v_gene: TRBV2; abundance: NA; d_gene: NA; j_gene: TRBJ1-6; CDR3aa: CASSEALGGSSYNSPLHF; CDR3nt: TGTGCCAGCAGTGAAGCGCTAGGCGGTAGCTCCTATAATTCACCCCTCCACTTT
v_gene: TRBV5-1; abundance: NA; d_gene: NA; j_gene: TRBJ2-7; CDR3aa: CASSRLGARGDEQYF; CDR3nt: TGCGCCAGCAGCCGCTTGGGGGCAAGAGGAGACGAGCAGTACTTC
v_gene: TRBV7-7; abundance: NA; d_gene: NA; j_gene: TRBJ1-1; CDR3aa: CASSPIGGSGHLNTEAFF; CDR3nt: TGTGCCAGCAGCCCAATAGGGGGTTCGGGGCATTTGAACACTGAAGCTTTCTTT
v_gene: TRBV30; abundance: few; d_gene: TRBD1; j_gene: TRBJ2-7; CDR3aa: CAWSVGQGQEQYF; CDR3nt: TGTGCCTGGAGTGTGGGACAGGGTCAAGAGCAGTACTTC
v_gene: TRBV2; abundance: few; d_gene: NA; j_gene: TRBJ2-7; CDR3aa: CASSPGGSYEQYF; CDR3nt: TGTGCCAGCAGTCCTGGCGGGTCCTACGAGCAGTACTTC
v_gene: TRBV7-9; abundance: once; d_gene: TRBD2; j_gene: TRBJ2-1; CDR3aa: CASSSLAGFDYNEQFF; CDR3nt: TGTGCCAGCAGCTCACTAGCGGGATTCGACTACAATGAGCAGTTCTTC
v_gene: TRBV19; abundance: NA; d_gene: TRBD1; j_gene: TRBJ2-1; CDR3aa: CASSIGDRGAYNEQFF; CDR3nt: TGTGCCAGTAGTATCGGCGACAGGGGGGCTTACAATGAGCAGTTCTTC
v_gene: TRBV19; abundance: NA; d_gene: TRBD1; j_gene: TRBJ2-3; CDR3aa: CASSIGQGSTDTQYF; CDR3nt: TGTGCCAGTAGTATCGGACAGGGAAGCACAGATACGCAGTATTTT
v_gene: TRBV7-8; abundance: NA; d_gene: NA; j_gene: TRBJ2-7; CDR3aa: CASSLAERRGYEQYF; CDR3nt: TGTGCCAGCAGCTTAGCGGAAAGGCGGGGCTACGAGCAGTACTTC
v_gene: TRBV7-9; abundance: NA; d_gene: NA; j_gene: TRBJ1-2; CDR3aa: CASSFDRNDGYTF; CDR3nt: TGTGCCAGCAGCTTCGACAGGAACGATGGCTACACCTTC
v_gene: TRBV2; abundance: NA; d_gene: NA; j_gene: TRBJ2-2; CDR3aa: CASMDQGYTGELFF; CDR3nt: TGTGCCAGTATGGATCAGGGGTACACCGGGGAGCTGTTTTTT
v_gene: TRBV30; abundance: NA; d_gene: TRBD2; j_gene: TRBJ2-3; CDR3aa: CAWSVPSGASTDTQYF; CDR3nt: TGTGCCTGGAGTGTACCCAGCGGGGCTAGCACAGATACGCAGTATTTT
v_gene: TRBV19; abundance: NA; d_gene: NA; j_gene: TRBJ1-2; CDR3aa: CASSELNYGYTF; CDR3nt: TGTGCCAGTAGTGAACTAAACTATGGCTACACCTTC
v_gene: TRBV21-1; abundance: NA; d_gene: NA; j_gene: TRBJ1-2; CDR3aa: CASTPLSGTGGPWGYTF; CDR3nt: TGTGCCAGCACACCCCTTTCCGGGACAGGGGGTCCTTGGGGCTACACCTTC
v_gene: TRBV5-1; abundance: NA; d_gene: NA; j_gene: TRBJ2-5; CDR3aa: CASSLDYQTETQYF; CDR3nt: TGCGCCAGCAGCTTGGACTATCAGACGGAGACCCAGTACTTC
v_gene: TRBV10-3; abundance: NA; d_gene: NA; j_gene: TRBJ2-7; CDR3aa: CAIMSPDSYEQYF; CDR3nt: TGTGCCATCATGAGCCCCGACAGCTACGAGCAGTACTTC
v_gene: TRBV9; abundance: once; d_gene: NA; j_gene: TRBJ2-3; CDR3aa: CASSSRLDFTDTQYF; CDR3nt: TGTGCCAGCAGCTCTCGACTAGATTTCACAGATACGCAGTATTTT
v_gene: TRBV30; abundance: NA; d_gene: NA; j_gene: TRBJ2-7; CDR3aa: CAWRPRGSYEQYF; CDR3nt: TGTGCCTGGAGGCCAAGGGGATCCTACGAGCAGTACTTC
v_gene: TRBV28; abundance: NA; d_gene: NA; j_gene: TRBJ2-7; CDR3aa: CASSRNPGQSYEQYF; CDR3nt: TGTGCCAGCAGTCGGAATCCGGGACAATCCTACGAGCAGTACTTC
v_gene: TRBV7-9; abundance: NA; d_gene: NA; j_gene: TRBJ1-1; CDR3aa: CASSSPPDRRRAEAFF; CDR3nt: TGTGCCAGCAGCTCGCCTCCCGACAGGAGAAGGGCTGAAGCTTTCTTT
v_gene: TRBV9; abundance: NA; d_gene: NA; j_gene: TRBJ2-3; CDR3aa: CASSVKGQADTQYF; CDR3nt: TGTGCCAGCAGCGTCAAGGGGCAGGCAGATACGCAGTATTTT
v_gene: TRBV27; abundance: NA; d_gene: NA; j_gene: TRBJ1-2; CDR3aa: CASSLLVIGQPYGYTF; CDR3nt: TGTGCCAGCAGTTTACTTGTTATAGGACAGCCCTATGGCTACACCTTC
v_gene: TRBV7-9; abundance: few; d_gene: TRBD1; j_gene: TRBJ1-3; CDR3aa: CASSPGTGPGNTIYF; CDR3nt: TGTGCCAGCAGCCCCGGGACAGGGCCTGGAAACACCATATATTTT
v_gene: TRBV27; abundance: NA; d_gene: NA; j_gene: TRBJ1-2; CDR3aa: CANARDTRSYGYTF; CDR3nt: TGTGCCAACGCCCGGGACACAAGGTCGTATGGCTACACCTTC
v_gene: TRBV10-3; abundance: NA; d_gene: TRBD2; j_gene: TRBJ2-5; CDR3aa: CAISASSMRGLAGQETQYF; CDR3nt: TGTGCCATCAGTGCGTCCTCTATGCGAGGACTAGCGGGGCAAGAGACCCAGTACTTC
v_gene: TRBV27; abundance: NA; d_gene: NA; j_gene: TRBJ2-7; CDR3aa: CASSPAGPSYEQYF; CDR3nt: TGTGCCAGCAGTCCCGCGGGACCTTCCTACGAGCAGTACTTC
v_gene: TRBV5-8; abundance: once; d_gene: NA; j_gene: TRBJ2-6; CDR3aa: CASSLGPGANVLTF; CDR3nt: TGTGCCAGCAGCCTCGGTCCTGGGGCCAACGTCCTGACTTTC
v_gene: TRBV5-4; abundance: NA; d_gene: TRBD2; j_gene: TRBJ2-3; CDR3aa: CASRPLPAGGSDTQYF; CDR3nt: TGTGCCAGCAGACCACTCCCAGCGGGGGGCTCGGATACGCAGTATTTT
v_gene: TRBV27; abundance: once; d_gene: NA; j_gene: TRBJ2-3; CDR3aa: CASSPRVVRTDTQYF; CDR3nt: TGTGCCAGCAGCCCCAGGGTTGTACGAACAGATACGCAGTATTTT
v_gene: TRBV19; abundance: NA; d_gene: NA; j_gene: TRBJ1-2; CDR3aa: CASRGRTAYGYTF; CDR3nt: TGTGCCAGTAGGGGTCGGACAGCCTATGGCTACACCTTC
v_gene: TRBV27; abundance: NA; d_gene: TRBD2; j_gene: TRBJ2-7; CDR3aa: CASTTSGSYEQYF; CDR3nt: TGTGCCAGCACCACTAGCGGTTCCTACGAGCAGTACTTC
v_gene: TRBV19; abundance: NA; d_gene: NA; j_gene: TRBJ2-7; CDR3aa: CASSIGSAYEQYF; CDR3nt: TGTGCCAGTAGTATAGGCAGTGCCTACGAGCAGTACTTC